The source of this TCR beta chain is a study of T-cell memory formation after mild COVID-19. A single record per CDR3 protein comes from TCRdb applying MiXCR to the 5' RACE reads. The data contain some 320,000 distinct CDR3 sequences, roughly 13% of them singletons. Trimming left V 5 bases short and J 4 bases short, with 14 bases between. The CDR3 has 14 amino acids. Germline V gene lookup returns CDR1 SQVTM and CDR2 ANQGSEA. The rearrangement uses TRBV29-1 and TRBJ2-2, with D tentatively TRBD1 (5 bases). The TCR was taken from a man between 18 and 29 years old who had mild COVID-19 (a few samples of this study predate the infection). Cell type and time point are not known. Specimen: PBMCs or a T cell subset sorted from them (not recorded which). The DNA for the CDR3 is TGCAGCGTTCTGACAGCCATTGGCACCGGGGAGCTGTTTTTT. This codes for CSVLTAIGTGELFF.